This T cell receptor beta chain originates from a study of shared clonotypes between healthy human individuals (TCRdb year 2020). In the study overall: Two women and three men aged 18 to 49 years were included in the cohort. For each donor, CD4 naive and CD4 memory were each given three plates, CD8 naive was given two plates, and CD8 memory was given one plate. To estimate repertoire size and how much clonotype sharing occurs between individuals, the study deeply sequenced the blood TCR repertoires of several healthy adults. To increase sequencing depth and limit assay-specific biases, TCR repertoire library preparation and sequencing were carried out by different laboratories using diverse techniques. Each donor's leukapheresis produced roughly between roughly 0.85 and 10 billion PBMCs. The study at large found these results: Approximately 4.8% of naive CD4, around 4% of naive CD8, 2.3% of memory CD4, and roughly 0.4% of memory CD8 clonotypes were shared across several donors. Sampling was restricted to blood, and TCR repertoires in tissue are likely to differ from TCR repertoires in blood. Pairwise subsampling indicated that sequencing depth was expected to affect the degree of clonotype sharing among donors. Rarefaction of sorted-subset datasets indicated incomplete sequencing despite the large sequencing depth. Because the study included only a small number of donors, the genetic and exposure-history diversity represented was limited. Larger estimated clonotype richness was generally found for naive subsets than for memory subsets. Higher generation probabilities were observed for clonotypes shared by all four sorted-subset donors than for non-shared clonotypes.

TCR CDR3 regions were amplified from genomic DNA by multiplex PCR using the deep immunoSEQ assay. For each cell subset, the extracted genomic DNA was distributed evenly across all wells of several immunoSEQ 96-well plates, and each plate served as one replicate. Each replicate PCR for sorted subsets received approximately 200 ng genomic DNA, equal to roughly 30,000 T cell genomes. Purified libraries were measured with a Qubit 3.0 fluorometer, size-checked on a Bioanalyzer 2100, and measured again with the KAPA Library Quantification kit. Every immunoSEQ 96-well plate was sequenced on a separate single-read 150-cycle Illumina NextSeq 550 flow cell. The authors' analysis ran thus. Because only junctional sequences without quality scores were contained in the immunoSEQ output, filtering matching that applied to full-length reads could not be performed. To assign V/J genes and CDR3, sequences were annotated using PyIR, a Python wrapper for IgBLAST v1.9, with IMGT germline references. Reads were filtered out if the reads had weak V/J assignments (E-value above 1e-6), no CDR3, stop codons, out-of-frame junctions, or ambiguous translated residues. V3J clonotypes were defined as sequences sharing an identical inferred V gene, J gene, and CDR3 amino acid sequence. The percentage overlap between two repertoires was calculated by dividing the number of shared unique clonotypes by the size of the smaller repertoire. Richness of each repertoire was evaluated using RTK rarefaction, the Chao1 estimator, and Recon v2.1 estimates of unobserved clonotypes. For all TCRbeta clonotypes obtained by the gDNA method from four donors, generation probabilities were computed with OLGA. The clones in this table, taken by TCRdb from immuneACCESS, are in-frame only. Not every clone is retained; where verified, under half of the shortfall comes from an unresolved V gene, and the cause of the rest is unknown. D and trimming were read from the DNA, whereas the V and J calls and clone size are those reported in that table. Counted in this sample were some 980,000 clones; around three quarters of them appeared once. Around 1.4% of the sample is held by the ten biggest clonotypes.

With regard to this clone: Its recognized antigen is unknown. Within one base of it there is no much larger clone, and no base qualities were kept. The same CDR3 also results from other DNA sequences found in this sample.

Healthy HIV-negative adults with no recently reported acute infections or vaccinations were included as donors. All donors were Caucasian adults living in Nashville, Tennessee, USA. CD4+ T cells were enriched through magnetic negative selection, after which naive cells were positively selected on CD45RA and the remaining negative fraction served as the memory subset. Blood was obtained by leukapheresis, after which PBMCs were separated by Ficoll-Histopaque density gradient centrifugation and cryopreserved in liquid nitrogen vapor phase. Analytical flow cytometry was used to check the purity and quantity of each magnetically sorted T cell population. Genomic DNA was isolated from each sorted fraction and quantified by UV absorbance on a Nanodrop 2000c. The CDR3 spans 13 residues, from the cysteine through the phenylalanine. This entry keeps only the CDR3 DNA: 39 bases, framed from base 1. Per the germline V gene, SGHNT is the CDR1 and YENEEA is the CDR2. V drops 1 base and J drops 6 bases, leaving 8 bases in between.

The specimen sequenced was memory CD4+ T cells sorted from blood. The intended sense of this specimen's cell subset or site label: CD45RA-negative fraction. This receptor was taken from a man aged 18 to 29 in good health. Here the chain combines TRBV11-3 and TRBJ2-3; TRBD1 could be the D gene, as 5 bases match. DNA sequence: TGTGCCAGCAGCTTAGGCAGGGCGGATACGCAGTATTTT. Its protein reads: CASSLGRADTQYF.